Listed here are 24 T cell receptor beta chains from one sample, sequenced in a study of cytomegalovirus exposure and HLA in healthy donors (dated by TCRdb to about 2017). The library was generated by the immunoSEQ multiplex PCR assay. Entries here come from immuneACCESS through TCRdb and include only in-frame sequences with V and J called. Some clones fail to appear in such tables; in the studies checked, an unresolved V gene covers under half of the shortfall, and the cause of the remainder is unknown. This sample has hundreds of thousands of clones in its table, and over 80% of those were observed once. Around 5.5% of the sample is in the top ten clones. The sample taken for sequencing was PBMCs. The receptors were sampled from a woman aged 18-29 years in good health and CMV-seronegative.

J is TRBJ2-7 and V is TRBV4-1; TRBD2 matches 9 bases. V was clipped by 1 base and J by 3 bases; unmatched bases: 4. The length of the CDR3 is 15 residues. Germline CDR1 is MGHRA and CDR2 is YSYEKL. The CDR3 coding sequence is TGCGCCAGCAGCCAAGCTAGCGGGGTCGGCTACGAGCAGTACTTC. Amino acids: CASSQASGVGYEQYF.

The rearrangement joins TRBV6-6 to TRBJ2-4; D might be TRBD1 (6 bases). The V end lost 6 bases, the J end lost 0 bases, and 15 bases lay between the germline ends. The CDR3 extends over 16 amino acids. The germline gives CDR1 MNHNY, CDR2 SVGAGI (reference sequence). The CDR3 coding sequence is TGTGCCAGCAGCGACCCAGGGGCCTCAGCCAAAAACATTCAGTACTTC. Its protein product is CASSDPGASAKNIQYF.

For the CDR3, the DNA is TGTGCCAGTAGTACCCGGGGCTATGGCTACACCTTC. Translating it yields CASSTRGYGYTF. The gene calls are TRBV19 and TRBJ1-2; unclear D gene. V was clipped by 4 bases and J by 4 bases, with 7 bases between them. This CDR3 contains 12 residues. Germline values: CDR1 LNHDA, CDR2 SQIVND (reference sequence).

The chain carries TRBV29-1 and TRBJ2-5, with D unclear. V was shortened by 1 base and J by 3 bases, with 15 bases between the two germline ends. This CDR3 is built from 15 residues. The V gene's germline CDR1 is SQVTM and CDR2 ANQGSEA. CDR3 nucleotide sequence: TGCAGCGTTGAAGGGTTGAACAGTGGGAAAGAGACCCAGTACTTC. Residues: CSVEGLNSGKETQYF.

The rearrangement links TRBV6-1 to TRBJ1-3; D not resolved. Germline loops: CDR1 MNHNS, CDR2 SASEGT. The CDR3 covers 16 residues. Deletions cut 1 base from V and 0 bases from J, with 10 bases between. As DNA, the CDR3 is TGTGCCAGCAGTGAAGGGTTCTTCCTCTCTGGAAACACCATATATTTT. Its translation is CASSEGFFLSGNTIYF.

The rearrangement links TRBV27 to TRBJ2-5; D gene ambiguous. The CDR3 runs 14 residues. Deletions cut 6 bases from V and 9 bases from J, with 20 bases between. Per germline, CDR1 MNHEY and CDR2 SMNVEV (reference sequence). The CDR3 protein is CASREFSPPSPQYF. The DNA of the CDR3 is TGTGCCAGCAGAGAGTTTAGCCCCCCCAGCCCCCAGTACTTC.

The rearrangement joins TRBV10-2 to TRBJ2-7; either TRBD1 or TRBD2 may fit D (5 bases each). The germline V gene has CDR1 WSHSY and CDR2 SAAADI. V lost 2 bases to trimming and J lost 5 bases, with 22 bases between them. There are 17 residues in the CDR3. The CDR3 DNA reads TGCGCCAGCAGTGAGCACCCCGGGACCATGGGTGTCCACGAGCAGTACTTC. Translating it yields CASSEHPGTMGVHEQYF.

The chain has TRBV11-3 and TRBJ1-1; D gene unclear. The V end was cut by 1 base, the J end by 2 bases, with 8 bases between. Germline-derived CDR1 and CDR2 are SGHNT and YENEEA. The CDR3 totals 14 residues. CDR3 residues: CASSLGSVNTEAFF. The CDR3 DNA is TGTGCCAGCAGCTTAGGTTCCGTTAACACTGAAGCTTTCTTT.

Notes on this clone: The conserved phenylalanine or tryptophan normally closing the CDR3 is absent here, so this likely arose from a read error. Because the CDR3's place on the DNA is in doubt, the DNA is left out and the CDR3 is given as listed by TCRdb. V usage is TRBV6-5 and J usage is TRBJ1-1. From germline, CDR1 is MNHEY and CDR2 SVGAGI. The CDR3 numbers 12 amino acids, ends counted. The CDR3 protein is CASRMGGGGAIY.

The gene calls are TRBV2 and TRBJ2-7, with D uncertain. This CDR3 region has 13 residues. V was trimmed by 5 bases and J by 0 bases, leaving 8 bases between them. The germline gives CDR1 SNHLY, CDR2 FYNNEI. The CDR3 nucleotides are TGTGCCAGCAGTCCGGTAAGCTCCTACGAGCAGTACTTC. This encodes CASSPVSSYEQYF. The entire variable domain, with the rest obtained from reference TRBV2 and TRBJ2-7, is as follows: EPEVTQTPSHQVTQMGQEVILRCVPISNHLYFYWYRQILGQKVEFLVSFYNNEISEKSEIFDDQFSVERPDGSNFTLKIRSTKLEDSAMYFCASSPVSSYEQYFGPGTRLTVT.

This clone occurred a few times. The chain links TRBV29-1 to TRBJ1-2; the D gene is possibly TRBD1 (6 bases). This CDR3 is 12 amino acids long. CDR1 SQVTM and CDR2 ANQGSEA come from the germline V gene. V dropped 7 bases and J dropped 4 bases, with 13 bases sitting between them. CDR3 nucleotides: TGCAGCGCTAGGACAGCGATCTATGGCTACACCTTC. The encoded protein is CSARTAIYGYTF.

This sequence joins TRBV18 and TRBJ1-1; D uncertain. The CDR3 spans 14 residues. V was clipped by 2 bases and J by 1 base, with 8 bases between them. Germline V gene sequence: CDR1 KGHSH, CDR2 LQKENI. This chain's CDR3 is CASSPVFGNTEAFF. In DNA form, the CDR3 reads TGTGCCAGCTCACCAGTTTTCGGGAACACTGAAGCTTTCTTT. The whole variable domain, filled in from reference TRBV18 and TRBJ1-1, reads NAGVMQNPRHLVRRRGQEARLRCSPMKGHSHVYWYRQLPEEGLKFMVYLQKENIIDESGMPKERFSAEFPKEGPSILRIQQVVRGDSAAYFCASSPVFGNTEAFFGQGTRLTVV.

CDR3 sequence reads: CASSPHRANYGYTF. For the CDR3, the DNA is TGTGCCAGCAGCCCACACAGGGCTAACTATGGCTACACCTTC. The V call is TRBV9, the J call TRBJ1-2; D possibly corresponds to TRBD1 (6 bases). The V and J ends lost 4 bases and 0 bases respectively, with 10 bases between them. The CDR3 length is 14 residues. Germline V lookup: CDR1 SGDLS, CDR2 YYNGEE.

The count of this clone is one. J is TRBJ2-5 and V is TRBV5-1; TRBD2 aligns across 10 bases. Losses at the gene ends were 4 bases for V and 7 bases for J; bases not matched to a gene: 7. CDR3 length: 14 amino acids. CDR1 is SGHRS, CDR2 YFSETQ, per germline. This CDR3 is CASSSGTSAATQYF. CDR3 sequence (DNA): TGCGCCAGCAGCAGCGGGACTAGCGCGGCGACCCAGTACTTC. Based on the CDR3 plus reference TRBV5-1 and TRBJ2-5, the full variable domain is KAGVTQTPRYLIKTRGQQVTLSCSPISGHRSVSWYQQTPGQGLQFLFEYFSETQRNKGNFPGRFSGRQFSNSRSEMNVSTLELGDSALYLCASSSGTSAATQYFGPGTRLLVL.

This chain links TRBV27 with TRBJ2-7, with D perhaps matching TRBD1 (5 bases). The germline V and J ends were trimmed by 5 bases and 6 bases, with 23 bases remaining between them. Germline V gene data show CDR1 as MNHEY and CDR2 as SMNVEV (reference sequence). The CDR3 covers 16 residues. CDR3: CASSRRQPRPNFEQYF. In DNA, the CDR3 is TGTGCCAGCAGTCGGAGACAGCCCAGGCCTAACTTCGAGCAGTACTTC.

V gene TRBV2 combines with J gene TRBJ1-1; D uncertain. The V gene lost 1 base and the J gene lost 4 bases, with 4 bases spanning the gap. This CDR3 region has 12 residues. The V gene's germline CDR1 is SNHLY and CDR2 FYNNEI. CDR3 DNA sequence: TGTGCCAGCAGTGAAGGGGGCACTGAAGCTTTCTTT. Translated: CASSEGGTEAFF.

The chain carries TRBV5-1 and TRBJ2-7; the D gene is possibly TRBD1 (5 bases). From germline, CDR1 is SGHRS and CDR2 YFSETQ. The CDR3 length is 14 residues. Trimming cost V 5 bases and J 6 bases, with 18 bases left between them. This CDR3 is CASSYAGSPAEQYF. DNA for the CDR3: TGCGCCAGCAGTTATGCAGGGTCTCCGGCCGAGCAGTACTTC.

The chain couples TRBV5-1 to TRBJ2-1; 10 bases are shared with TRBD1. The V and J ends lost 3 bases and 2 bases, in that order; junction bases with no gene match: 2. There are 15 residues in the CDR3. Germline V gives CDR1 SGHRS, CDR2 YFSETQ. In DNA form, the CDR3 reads TGCGCCAGCAGCTGGGGGACAGGGGCCTACAATGAGCAGTTCTTC. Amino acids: CASSWGTGAYNEQFF.

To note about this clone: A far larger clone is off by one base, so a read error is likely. The CDR3 DNA follows: TGTGCCAGCAGTGACTCGGGGGGATCCTACAATGAGCAGTTCTTC. Translation gives CASSDSGGSYNEQFF. The chain links TRBV2 to TRBJ2-1; 7 bases match TRBD2. V dropped 3 bases and J dropped 1; count of bases not matched to a gene: 3. Germline CDR1 is SNHLY and CDR2 is FYNNEI. This CDR3 contains 15 residues.

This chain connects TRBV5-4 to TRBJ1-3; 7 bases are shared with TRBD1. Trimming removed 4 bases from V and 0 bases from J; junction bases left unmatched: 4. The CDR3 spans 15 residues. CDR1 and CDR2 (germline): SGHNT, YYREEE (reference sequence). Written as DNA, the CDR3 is TGTGCCAGCAGCCGAGGGGGCTACTCTGGAAACACCATATATTTT. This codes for CASSRGGYSGNTIYF.

CDR3: CASSVNVFTDTQYF. The CDR3 DNA follows: TGTGCCAGCAGCGTGAACGTTTTCACAGATACGCAGTATTTT. The chain couples TRBV9 to TRBJ2-3; D is ambiguous. Germline lookup yields CDR1 SGDLS and CDR2 YYNGEE. V gave up 2 bases and J gave up 2 bases, with 9 bases separating them. This CDR3 comprises 14 residues.

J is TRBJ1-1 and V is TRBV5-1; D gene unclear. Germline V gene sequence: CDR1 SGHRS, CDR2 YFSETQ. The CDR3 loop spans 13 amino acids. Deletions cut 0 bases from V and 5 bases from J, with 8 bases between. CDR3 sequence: CASSLAIETEAFF. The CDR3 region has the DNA TGCGCCAGCAGCTTGGCAATAGAGACTGAAGCTTTCTTT. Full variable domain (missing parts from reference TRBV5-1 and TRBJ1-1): KAGVTQTPRYLIKTRGQQVTLSCSPISGHRSVSWYQQTPGQGLQFLFEYFSETQRNKGNFPGRFSGRQFSNSRSEMNVSTLELGDSALYLCASSLAIETEAFFGQGTRLTVV.

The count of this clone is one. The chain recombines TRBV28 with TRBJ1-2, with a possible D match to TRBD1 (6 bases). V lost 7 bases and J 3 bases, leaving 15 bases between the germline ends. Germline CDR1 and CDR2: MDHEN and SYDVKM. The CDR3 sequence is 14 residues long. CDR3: CASNSQGYYYGYTF. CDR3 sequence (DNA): TGTGCCAGCAACTCACAGGGCTACTACTATGGCTACACCTTC.

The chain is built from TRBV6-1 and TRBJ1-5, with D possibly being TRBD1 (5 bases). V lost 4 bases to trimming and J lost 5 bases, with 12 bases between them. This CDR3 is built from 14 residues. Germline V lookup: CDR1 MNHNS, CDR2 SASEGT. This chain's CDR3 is CASSAHGGDQPQHF. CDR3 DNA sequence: TGTGCCAGCAGTGCTCACGGGGGGGATCAGCCCCAGCATTTT.